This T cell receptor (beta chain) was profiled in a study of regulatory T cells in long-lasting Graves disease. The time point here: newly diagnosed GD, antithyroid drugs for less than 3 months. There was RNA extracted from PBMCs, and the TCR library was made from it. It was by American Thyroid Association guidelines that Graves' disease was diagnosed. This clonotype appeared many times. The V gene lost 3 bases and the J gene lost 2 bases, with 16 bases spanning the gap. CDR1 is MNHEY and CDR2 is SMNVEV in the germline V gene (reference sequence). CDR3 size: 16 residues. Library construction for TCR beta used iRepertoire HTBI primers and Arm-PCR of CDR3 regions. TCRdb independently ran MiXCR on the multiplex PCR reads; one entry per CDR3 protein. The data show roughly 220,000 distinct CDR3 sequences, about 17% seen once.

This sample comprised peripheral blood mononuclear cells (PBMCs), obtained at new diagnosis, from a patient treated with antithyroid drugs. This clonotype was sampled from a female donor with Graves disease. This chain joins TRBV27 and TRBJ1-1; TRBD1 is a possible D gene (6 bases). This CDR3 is CASSFVGGLRNTEAFF. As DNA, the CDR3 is TGTGCCAGCAGTTTCGTAGGGGGGCTCAGAAACACTGAAGCTTTCTTT.